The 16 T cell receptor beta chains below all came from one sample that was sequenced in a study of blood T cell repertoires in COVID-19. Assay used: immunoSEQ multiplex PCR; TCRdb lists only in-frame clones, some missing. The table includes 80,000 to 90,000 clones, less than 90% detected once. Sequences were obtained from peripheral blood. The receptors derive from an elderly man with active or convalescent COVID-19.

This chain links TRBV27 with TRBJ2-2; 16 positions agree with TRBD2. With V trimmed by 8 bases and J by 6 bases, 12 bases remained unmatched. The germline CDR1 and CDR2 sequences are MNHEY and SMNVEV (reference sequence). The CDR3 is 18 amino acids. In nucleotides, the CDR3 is TGTGCCAGCGCGGGACTAGCGGGAGGGAACCTCGGCTCCGGGGAGCTGTTTTTT. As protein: CASAGLAGGNLGSGELFF.

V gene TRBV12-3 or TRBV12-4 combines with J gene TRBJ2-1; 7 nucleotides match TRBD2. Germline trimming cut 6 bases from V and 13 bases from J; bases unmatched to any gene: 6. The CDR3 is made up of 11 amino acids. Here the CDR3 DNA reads TGTGCCAGCAGGAAAGCGGGGAGTCAGTTCTTC. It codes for CASRKAGSQFF.

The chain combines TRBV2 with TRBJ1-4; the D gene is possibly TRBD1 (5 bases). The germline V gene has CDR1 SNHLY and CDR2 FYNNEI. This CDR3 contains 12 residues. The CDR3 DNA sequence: TGTGCTTTAAAGGGGCCTAATGAAAAACTGTTTTTT. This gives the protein CALKGPNEKLFF.

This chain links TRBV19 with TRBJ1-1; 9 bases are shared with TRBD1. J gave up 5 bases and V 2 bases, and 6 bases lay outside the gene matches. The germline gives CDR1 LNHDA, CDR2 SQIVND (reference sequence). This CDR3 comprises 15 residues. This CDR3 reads CASSIWDRVTTEAFF. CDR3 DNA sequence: TGTGCCAGTAGTATATGGGACAGGGTAACGACTGAAGCTTTCTTT.

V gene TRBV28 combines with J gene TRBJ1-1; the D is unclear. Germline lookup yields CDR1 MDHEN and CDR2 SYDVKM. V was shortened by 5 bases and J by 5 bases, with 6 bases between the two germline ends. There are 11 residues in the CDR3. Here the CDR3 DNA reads TGTGCCAGCAGTGGAGGGACTGAAGCTTTCTTT. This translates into CASSGGTEAFF.

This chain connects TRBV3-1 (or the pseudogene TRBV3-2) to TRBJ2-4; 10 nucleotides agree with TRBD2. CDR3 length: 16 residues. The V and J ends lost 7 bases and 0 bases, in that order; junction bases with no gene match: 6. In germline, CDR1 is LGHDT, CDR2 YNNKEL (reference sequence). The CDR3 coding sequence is TGTGCCAGCACCCTTACTAGCGGGAAAGCCAAAAACATTCAGTACTTC. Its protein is CASTLTSGKAKNIQYF.

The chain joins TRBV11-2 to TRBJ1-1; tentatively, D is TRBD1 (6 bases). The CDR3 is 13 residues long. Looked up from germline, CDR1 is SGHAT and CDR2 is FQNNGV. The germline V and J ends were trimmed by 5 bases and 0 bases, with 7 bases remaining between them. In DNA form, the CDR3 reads TGTGCCAGCAGCGGACAGCTGAACACTGAAGCTTTCTTT. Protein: CASSGQLNTEAFF.

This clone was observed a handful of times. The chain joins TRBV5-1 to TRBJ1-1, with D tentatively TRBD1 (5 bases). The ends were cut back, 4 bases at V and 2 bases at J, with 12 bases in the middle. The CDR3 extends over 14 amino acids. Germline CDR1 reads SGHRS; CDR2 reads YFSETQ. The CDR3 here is CASSPRTLNTEAFF. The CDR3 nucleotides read TGCGCCAGCAGCCCTCGGACACTAAACACTGAAGCTTTCTTT.

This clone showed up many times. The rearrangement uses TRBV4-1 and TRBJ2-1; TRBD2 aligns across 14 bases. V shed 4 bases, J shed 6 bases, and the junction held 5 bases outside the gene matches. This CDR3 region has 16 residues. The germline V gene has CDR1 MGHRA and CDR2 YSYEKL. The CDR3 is CASSPGTSGSLNEQFF. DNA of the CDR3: TGCGCCAGCAGCCCCGGGACTAGCGGGAGTCTCAATGAGCAGTTCTTC.

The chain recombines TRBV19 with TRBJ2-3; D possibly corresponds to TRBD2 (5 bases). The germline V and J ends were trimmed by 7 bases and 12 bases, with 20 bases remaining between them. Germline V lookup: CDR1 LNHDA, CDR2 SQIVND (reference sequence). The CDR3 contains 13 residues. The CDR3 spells CASTNGREPRQYF. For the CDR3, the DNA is TGTGCCAGTACAAATGGTAGGGAGCCCCGTCAGTATTTT.

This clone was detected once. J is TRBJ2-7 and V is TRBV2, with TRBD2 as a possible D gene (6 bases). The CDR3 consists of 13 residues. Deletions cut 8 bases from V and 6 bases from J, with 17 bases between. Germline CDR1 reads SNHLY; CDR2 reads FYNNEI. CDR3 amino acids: CASRRDLASEQYF. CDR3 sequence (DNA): TGTGCCAGCCGGAGGGACCTAGCGTCCGAGCAGTACTTC.

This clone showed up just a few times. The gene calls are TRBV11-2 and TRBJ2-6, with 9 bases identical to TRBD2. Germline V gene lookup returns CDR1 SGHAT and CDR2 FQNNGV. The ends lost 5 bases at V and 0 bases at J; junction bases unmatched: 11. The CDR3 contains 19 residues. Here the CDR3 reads CASSASLAGLSSGANVLTF. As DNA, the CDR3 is TGTGCCAGCAGCGCGTCGCTAGCGGGGTTGAGCTCTGGGGCCAACGTCCTGACTTTC.

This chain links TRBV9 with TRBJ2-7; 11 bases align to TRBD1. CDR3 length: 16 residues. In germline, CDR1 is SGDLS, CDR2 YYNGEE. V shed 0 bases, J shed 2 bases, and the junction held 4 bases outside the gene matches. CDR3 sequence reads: CASSVGVGQGAYEQYF. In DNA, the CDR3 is TGTGCCAGCAGCGTAGGGGTGGGACAGGGGGCCTACGAGCAGTACTTC. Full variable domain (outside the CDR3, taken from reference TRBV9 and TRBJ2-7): DSGVTQTPKHLITATGQRVTLRCSPRSGDLSVYWYQQSLDQGLQFLIQYYNGEERAKGNILERFSAQQFPDLHSELNLSSLELGDSALYFCASSVGVGQGAYEQYFGPGTRLTVT.

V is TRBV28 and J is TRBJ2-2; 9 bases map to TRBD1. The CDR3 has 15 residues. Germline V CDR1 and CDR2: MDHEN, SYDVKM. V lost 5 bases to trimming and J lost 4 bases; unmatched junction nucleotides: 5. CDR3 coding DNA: TGTGCCAGCAGTCCTGGGACAGGGCCCACCGGGGAGCTGTTTTTT. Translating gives CASSPGTGPTGELFF. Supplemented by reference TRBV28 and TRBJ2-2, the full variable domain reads DVKVTQSSRYLVKRTGEKVFLECVQDMDHENMFWYRQDPGLGLRLIYFSYDVKMKEKGDIPEGYSVSREKKERFSLILESASTNQTSMYLCASSPGTGPTGELFFGEGSRLTVL.

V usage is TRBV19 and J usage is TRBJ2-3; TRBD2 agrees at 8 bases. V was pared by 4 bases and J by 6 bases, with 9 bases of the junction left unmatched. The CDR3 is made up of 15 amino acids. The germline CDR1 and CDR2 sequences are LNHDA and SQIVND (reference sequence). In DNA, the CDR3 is TGTGCCAGTAGTAAAAACGGACTAGCAGGGGATACGCAGTATTTT. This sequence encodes CASSKNGLAGDTQYF. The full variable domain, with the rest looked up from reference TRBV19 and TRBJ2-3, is DGGITQSPKYLFRKEGQNVTLSCEQNLNHDAMYWYRQDPGQGLRLIYYSQIVNDFQKGDIAEGYSVSREKKESFPLTVTSAQKNPTAFYLCASSKNGLAGDTQYFGPGTRLTVL.

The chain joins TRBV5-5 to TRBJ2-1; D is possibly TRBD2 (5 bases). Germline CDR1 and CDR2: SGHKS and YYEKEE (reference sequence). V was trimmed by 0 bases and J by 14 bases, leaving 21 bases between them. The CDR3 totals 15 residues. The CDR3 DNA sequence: TGTGCCAGCAGCTTGGCCTTTGTAGCCCTTAGGCGGGAGTTCTTC. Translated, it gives CASSLAFVALRREFF.